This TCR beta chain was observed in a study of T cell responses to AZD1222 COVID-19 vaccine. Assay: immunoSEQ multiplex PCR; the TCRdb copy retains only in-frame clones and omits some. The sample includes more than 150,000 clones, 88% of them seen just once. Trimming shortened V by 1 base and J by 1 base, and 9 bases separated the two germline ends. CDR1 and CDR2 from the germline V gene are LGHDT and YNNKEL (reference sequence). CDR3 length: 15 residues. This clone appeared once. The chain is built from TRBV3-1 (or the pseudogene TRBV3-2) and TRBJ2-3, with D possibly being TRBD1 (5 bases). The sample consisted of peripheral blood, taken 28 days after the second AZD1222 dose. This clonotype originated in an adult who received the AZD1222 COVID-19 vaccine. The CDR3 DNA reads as TGTGCCAGCAGCCAAGTGGGGCAGCGCACAGATACGCAGTATTTT. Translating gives CASSQVGQRTDTQYF.